This TCR beta chain was retrieved from a study of CD8 T cells in Susac syndrome. The length of the CDR3 is 15 residues. V was clipped by 6 bases and J by 3 bases; unmatched bases: 9. In germline, CDR1 is MNHEY, CDR2 SVGAGI. Reverse transcription used about 0.45 to 1 ug RNA and random hexamers. Each CDR3 protein gets one entry after TCRdb re-called the immunoSEQ multiplex PCR reads with MiXCR. The sample has approximately 160,000 distinct CDR3 sequences; around 95% are singletons. The sample taken for sequencing was CD4+ T cells from PBMCs. This sequence joins TRBV6-5 and TRBJ1-2; 8 nucleotides line up with TRBD1. The clonotype comes from a human donor in good health. CDR3 region: CASRPTGAGDYGYTF. Written as DNA, the CDR3 is TGTGCCAGCAGACCGACAGGGGCCGGAGACTATGGCTACACCTTC.